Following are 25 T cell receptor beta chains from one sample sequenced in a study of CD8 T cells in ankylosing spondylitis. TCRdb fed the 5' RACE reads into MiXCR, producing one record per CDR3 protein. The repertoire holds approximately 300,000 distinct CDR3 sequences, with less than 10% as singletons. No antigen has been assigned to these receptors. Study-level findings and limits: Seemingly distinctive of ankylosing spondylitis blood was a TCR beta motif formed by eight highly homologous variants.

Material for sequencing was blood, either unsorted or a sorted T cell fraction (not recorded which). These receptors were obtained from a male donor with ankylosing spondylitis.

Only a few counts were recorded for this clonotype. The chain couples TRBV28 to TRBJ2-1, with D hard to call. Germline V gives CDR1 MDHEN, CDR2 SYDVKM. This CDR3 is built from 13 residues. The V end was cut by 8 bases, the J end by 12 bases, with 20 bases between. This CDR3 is CASGQPVDSRQFF. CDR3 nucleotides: TGTGCCAGCGGGCAGCCTGTGGATTCGAGGCAGTTCTTC. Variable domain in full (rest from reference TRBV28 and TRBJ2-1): DVKVTQSSRYLVKRTGEKVFLECVQDMDHENMFWYRQDPGLGLRLIYFSYDVKMKEKGDIPEGYSVSREKKERFSLILESASTNQTSMYLCASGQPVDSRQFFGPGTRLTVL.

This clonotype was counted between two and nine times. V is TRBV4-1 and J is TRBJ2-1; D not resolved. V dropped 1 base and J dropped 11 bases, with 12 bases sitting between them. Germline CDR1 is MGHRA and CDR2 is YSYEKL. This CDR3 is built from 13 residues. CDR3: CASSQAQQLQQFF. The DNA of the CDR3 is TGCGCCAGCAGCCAAGCCCAACAGCTTCAGCAGTTCTTC.

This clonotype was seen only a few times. The CDR3 DNA is TGTGCCAGCAGCGTAGAGGATAGTAGGGTCCGGGACGAGCAGTACTTC. Amino acids: CASSVEDSRVRDEQYF. This sequence joins TRBV9 and TRBJ2-7; D gene ambiguous. V dropped 0 bases and J dropped 5 bases, with 18 bases sitting between them. The CDR3 extends over 16 amino acids. The germline V gene encodes CDR1 SGDLS and CDR2 YYNGEE.

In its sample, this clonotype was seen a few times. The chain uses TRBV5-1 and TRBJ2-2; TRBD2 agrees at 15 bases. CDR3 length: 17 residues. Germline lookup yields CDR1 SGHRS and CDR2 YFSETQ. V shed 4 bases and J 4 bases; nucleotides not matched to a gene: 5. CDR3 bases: TGCGCCAGCAGCCCACGGACTAGCGGGAGGGGCACCGGGGAGCTGTTTTTT. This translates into CASSPRTSGRGTGELFF.

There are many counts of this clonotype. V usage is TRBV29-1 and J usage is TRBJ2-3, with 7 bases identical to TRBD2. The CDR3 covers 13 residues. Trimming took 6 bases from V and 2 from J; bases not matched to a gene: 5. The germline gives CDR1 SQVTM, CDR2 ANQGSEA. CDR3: CSVSSGNTDTQYF. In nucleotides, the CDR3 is TGCAGCGTCAGCAGCGGGAACACAGATACGCAGTATTTT.

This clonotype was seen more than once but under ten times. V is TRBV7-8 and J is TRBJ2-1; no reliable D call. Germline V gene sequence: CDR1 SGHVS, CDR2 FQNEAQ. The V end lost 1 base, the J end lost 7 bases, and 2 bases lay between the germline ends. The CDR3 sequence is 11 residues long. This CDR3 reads CASSLVNEQFF. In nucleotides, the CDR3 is TGTGCCAGCAGCTTAGTTAATGAGCAGTTCTTC. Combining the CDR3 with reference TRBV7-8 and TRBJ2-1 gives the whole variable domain GAGVSQSPRYKVAKRGQDVALRCDPISGHVSLFWYQQALGQGPEFLTYFQNEAQLDKSGLPSDRFFAERPEGSVSTLKIQRTQQEDSAVYLCASSLVNEQFFGPGTRLTVL.

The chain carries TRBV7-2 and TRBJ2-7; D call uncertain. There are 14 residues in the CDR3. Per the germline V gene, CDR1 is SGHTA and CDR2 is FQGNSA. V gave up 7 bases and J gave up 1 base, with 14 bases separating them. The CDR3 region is CASTLDRRSYEQYF. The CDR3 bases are TGTGCCAGCACCCTGGACCGCCGTTCCTACGAGCAGTACTTC. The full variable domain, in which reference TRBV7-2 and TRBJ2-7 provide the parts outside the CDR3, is GAGVSQSPSNKVTEKGKDVELRCDPISGHTALYWYRQSLGQGLEFLIYFQGNSAPDKSGLPSDRFSAERTGGSVSTLTIQRTQQEDSAVYLCASTLDRRSYEQYFGPGTRLTVT.

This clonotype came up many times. The CDR3 here is CASSLSQDNSPLHF. In DNA, the CDR3 is TGTGCCAGCAGCTTAAGTCAGGATAATTCACCCCTCCACTTT. V usage is TRBV7-9 and J usage is TRBJ1-6; D remains ambiguous. CDR3 length: 14 amino acids. Trimming shortened V by 2 bases and J by 5 bases, and 7 bases separated the two germline ends. Per the germline V gene, CDR1 is SEHNR and CDR2 is FQNEAQ (reference sequence).

The CDR3: CASSLVVAGGPGEQFF. CDR3 coding DNA: TGCGCCAGCAGCTTGGTTGTAGCGGGAGGGCCCGGTGAGCAGTTCTTC. This chain joins TRBV5-1 and TRBJ2-1; 11 bases agree with TRBD2. The CDR3 is made up of 16 amino acids. V lost 0 bases, J lost 9 bases, and 8 bases stayed unmatched. The germline CDR1 and CDR2 sequences are SGHRS and YFSETQ.

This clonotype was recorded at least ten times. CDR3 in DNA: TGCGCCAGCAGCCAAGATGGGCTCCCCCGCACAGATACGCAGTATTTT. It specifies CASSQDGLPRTDTQYF. V gene TRBV4-3 combines with J gene TRBJ2-3; unclear D gene. Germline CDR1 reads LGHNA; CDR2 reads YSLEER. Deletions cut 0 bases from V and 1 base from J, with 11 bases between. This CDR3 has 16 residues.

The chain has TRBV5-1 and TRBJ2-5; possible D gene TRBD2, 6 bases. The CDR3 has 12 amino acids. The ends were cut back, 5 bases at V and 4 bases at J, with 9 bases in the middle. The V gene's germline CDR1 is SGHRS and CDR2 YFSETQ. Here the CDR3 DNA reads TGCGCCAGCAGGGAGGGACGAGAGACCCAGTACTTC. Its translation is CASREGRETQYF.

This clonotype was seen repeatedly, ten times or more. CDR3: CASSRGGGLDTQYF. The CDR3 nucleotides are TGTGCCAGCAGCCGGGGTGGAGGCTTAGATACGCAGTATTTT. The chain has TRBV12-3 or TRBV12-4 and TRBJ2-3, with D perhaps matching TRBD2 (5 bases). The V and J ends lost 6 bases and 5 bases respectively, with 15 bases between them. The CDR3 spans 14 residues.

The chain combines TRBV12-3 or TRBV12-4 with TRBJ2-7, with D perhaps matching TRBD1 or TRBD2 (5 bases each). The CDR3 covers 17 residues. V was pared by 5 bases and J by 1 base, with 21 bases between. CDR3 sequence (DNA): TGTGCCAGCAGTCCCCATGCTCGGGGCAGAATTTCCTACGAGCAGTACTTC. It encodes CASSPHARGRISYEQYF.

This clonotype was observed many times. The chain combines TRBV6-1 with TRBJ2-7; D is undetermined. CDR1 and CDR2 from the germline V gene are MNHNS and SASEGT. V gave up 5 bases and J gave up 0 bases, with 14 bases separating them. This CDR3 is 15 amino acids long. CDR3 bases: TGTGCCAGCAGTACGGACCTACGCATCTCCTACGAGCAGTACTTC. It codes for CASSTDLRISYEQYF.

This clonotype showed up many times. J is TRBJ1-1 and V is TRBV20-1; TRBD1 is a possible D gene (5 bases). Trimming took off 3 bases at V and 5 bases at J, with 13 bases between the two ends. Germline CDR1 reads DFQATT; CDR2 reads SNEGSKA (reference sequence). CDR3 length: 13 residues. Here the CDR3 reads CSARDPGRTEAFF. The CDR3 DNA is TGCAGTGCTAGGGATCCAGGGAGGACTGAAGCTTTCTTT.

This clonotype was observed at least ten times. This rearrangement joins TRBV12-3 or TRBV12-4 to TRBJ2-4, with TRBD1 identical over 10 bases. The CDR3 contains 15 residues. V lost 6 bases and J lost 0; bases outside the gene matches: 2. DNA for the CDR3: TGTGCCAGCAGGGACAGGGGGATAGCCAAAAACATTCAGTACTTC. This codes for CASRDRGIAKNIQYF.

CDR3 bases: TGCGCCAGCAGCCACACAGGGTTACCTGGAACTAATGAAAAACTGTTTTTT. Its translation is CASSHTGLPGTNEKLFF. V gene TRBV4-1 combines with J gene TRBJ1-4; the D gene is possibly TRBD1 (6 bases). There are 17 residues in the CDR3. From germline, CDR1 is MGHRA and CDR2 YSYEKL. Trimming removed 3 bases from V and 1 base from J, with 15 bases in between.

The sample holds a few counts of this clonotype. The CDR3 nucleotides read TGCAGCGTCTCCCGCCGGCGTGATTTCGGCTATGGCTACACCTTC. Translated: CSVSRRRDFGYGYTF. The V call is TRBV29-1, the J call TRBJ1-2; D not certain. Trimming pared 6 bases from V and 4 bases from J, leaving 21 bases between. Germline V CDR1 and CDR2: SQVTM, ANQGSEA. The CDR3 is made up of 15 amino acids.

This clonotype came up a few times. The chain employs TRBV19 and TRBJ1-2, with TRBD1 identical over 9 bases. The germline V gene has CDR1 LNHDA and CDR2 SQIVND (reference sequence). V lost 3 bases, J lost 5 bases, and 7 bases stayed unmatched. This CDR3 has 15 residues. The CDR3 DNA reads TGTGCCAGTAGTATCACATCGGGACAGGGATATGGCTACACCTTC. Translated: CASSITSGQGYGYTF.

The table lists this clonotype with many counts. The CDR3 coding sequence is TGTGCCAGCAGGTCGGGACTAGCGGGATTTGATGAGCAGTTCTTC. It specifies CASRSGLAGFDEQFF. The gene calls are TRBV27 and TRBJ2-1; 13 bases are shared with TRBD2. The CDR3 totals 15 residues. Germline assignment: CDR1 MNHEY and CDR2 SMNVEV (reference sequence). J lost 8 bases, V lost 6 bases, and 7 bases had no gene match.

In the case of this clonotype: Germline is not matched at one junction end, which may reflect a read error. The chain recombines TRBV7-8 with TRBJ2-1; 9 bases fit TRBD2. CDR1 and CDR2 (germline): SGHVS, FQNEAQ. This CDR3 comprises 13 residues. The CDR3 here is CASSLAGVNEQFF. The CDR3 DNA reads TGTGCCAGCAGTTTAGCGGGAGTTAATGAGCAGTTCTTC.

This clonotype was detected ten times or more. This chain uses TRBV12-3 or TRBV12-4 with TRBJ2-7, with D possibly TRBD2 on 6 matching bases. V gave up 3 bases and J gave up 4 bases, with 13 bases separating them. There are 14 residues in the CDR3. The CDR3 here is CASSFSGRRYEQYF. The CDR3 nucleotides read TGTGCCAGCAGTTTTTCCGGGAGACGGTACGAGCAGTACTTC.

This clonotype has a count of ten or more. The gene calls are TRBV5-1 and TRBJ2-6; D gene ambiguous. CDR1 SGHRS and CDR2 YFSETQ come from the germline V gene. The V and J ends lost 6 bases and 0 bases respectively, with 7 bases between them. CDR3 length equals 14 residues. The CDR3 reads CASTFSSGANVLTF. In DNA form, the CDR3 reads TGCGCCAGCACTTTTAGCTCTGGGGCCAACGTCCTGACTTTC.

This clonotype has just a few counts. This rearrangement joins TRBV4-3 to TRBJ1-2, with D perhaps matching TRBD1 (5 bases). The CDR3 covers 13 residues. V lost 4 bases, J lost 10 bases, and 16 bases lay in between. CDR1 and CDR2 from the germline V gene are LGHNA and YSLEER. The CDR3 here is CASSPGTDLYYTF. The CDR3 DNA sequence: TGCGCCAGCAGCCCCGGGACCGACCTTTACTACACCTTC.

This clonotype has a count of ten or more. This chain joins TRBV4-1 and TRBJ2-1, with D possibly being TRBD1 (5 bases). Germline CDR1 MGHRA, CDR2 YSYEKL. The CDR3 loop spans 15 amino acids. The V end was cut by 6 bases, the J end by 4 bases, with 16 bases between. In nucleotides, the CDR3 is TGCGCCAGCAGGACCACAGGATACCCTTACAATGAGCAGTTCTTC. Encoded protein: CASRTTGYPYNEQFF.